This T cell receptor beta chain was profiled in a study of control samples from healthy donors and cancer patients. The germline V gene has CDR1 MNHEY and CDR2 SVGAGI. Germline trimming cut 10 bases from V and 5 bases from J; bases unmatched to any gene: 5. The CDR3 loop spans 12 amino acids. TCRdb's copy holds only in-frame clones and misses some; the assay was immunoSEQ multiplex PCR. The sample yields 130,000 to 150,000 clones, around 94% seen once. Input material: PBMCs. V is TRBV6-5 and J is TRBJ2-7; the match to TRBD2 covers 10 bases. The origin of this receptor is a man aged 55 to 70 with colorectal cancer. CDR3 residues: CAIGTSVNEQYF. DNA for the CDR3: TGTGCCATCGGGACTAGCGTGAACGAGCAGTACTTC.